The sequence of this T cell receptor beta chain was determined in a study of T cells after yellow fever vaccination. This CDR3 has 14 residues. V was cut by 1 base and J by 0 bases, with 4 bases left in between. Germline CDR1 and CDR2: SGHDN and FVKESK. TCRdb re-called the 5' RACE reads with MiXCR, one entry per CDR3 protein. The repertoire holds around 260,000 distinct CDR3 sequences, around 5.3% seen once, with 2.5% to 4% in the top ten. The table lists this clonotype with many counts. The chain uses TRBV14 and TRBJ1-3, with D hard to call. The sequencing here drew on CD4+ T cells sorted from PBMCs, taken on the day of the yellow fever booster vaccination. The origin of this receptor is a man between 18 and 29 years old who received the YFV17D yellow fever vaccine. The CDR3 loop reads CASSQAISGNTIYF. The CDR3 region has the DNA TGTGCCAGCAGCCAAGCAATCTCTGGAAACACCATATATTTT.